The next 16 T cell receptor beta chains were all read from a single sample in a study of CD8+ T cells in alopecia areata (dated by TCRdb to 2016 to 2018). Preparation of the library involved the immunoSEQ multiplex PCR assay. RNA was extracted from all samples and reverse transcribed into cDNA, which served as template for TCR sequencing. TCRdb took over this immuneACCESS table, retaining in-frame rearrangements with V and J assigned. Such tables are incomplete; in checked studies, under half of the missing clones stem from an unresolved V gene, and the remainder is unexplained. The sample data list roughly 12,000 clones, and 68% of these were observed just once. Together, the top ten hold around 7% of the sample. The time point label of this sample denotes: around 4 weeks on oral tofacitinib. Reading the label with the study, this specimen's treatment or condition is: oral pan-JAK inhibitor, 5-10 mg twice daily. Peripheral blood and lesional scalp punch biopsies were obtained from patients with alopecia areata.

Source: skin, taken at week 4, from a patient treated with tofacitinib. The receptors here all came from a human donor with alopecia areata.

The CDR3 loop reads CSVSGTGLYEQYF. CDR3 in DNA: TGCAGCGTTTCCGGGACAGGGCTGTACGAGCAGTACTTC. The chain carries TRBV29-1 and TRBJ2-7, with 9 bases identical to TRBD1. V trimming: 5 bases; J trimming: 4 bases; junction bases outside the gene matches: 6. Germline values: CDR1 SQVTM, CDR2 ANQGSEA. CDR3 size: 13 residues.

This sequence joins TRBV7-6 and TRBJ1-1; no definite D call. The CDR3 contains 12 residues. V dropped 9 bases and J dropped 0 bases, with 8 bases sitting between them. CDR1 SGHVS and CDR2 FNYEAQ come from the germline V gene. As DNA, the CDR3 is TGTGCCAGTGGACCGCTGAACACTGAAGCTTTCTTT. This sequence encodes CASGPLNTEAFF.

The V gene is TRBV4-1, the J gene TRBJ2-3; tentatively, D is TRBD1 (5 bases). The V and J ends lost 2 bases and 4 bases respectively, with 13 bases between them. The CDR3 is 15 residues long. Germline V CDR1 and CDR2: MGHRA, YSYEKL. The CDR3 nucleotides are TGCGCCAGCAGCCAAACCCCGATAGGGGCAGATACGCAGTATTTT. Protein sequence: CASSQTPIGADTQYF.

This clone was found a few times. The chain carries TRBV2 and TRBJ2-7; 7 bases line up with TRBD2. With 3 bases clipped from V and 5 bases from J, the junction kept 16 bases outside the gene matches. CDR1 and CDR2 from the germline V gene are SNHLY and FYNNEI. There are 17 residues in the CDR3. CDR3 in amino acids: CASSDGLGLDERDEQYF. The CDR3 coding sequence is TGTGCCAGCAGTGATGGGCTTGGACTAGATGAACGCGACGAGCAGTACTTC.

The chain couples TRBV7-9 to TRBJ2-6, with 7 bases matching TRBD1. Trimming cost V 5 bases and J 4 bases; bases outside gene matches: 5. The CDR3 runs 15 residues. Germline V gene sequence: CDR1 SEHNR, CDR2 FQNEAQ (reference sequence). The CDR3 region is CASSLQGVGANVLTF. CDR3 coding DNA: TGTGCCAGCAGCCTCCAGGGGGTAGGGGCCAACGTCCTGACTTTC.

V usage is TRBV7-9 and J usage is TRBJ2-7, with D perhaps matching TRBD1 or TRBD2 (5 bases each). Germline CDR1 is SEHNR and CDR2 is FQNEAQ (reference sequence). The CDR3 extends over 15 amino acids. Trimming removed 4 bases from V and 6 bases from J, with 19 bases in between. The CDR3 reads CASSSTGTGSGEQYF. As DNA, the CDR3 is TGTGCCAGCAGCTCCACCGGGACCGGCTCAGGCGAGCAGTACTTC.

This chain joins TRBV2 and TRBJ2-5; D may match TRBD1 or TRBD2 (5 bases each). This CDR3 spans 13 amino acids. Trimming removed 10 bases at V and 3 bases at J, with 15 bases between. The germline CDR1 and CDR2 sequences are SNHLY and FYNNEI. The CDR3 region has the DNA TGTGCCATCCCAGAGGGGCTGAAAGAGACCCAGTACTTC. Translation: CAIPEGLKETQYF.

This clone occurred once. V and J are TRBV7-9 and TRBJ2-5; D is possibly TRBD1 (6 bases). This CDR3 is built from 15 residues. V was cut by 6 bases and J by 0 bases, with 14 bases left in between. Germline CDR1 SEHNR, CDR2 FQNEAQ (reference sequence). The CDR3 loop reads CASSSTGSYQETQYF. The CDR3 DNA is TGTGCCAGCAGTTCGACAGGATCGTACCAAGAGACCCAGTACTTC.

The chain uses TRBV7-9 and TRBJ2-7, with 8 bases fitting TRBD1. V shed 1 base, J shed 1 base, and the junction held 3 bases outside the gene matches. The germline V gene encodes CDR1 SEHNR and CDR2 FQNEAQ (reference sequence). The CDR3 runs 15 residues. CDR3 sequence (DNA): TGTGCCAGCAGCTTAGGACAGGGGATTTCCTACGAGCAGTACTTC. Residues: CASSLGQGISYEQYF.

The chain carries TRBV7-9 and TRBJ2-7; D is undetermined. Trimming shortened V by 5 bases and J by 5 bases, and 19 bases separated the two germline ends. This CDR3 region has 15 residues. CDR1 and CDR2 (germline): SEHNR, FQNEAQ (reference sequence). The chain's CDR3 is CASSLVDSRPDEQYF. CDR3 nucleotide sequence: TGTGCCAGCAGCCTAGTGGATTCCCGCCCCGACGAGCAGTACTTC.

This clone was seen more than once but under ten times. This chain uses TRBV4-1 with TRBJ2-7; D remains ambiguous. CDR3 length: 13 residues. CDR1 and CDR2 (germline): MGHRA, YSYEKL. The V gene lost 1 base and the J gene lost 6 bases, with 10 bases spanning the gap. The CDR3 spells CASSQGVLVEQYF. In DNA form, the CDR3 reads TGCGCCAGCAGCCAAGGGGTCTTGGTCGAGCAGTACTTC.

The CDR3 region is CASRGTSLLETQYF. The CDR3 nucleotides read TGTGCCAGCAGAGGGACTAGCCTTTTGGAGACCCAGTACTTC. V gene TRBV6-1 combines with J gene TRBJ2-5, with 9 bases matching TRBD2. Trimming cost V 6 bases and J 5 bases; bases outside gene matches: 7. CDR3 length equals 14 residues. Germline V gives CDR1 MNHNS, CDR2 SASEGT.

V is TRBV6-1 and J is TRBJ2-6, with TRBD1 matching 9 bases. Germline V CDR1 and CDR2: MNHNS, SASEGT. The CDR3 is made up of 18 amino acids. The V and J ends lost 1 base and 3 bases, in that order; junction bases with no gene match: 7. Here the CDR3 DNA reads TGTGCCAGCAGTGAAGAGACAGGGGGATATGGTGGGGCCAACGTCCTGACTTTC. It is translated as CASSEETGGYGGANVLTF.

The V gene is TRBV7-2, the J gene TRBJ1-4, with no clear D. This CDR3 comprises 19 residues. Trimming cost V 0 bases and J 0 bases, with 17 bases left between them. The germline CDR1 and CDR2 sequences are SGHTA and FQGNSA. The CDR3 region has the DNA TGTGCCAGCAGCTTAGCGCTGGCAGATTTTAATGCAACTAATGAAAAACTGTTTTTT. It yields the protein CASSLALADFNATNEKLFF.

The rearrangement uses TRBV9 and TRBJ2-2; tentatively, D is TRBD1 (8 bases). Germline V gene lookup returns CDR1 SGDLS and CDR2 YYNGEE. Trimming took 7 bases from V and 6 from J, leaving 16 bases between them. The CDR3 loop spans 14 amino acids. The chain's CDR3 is CASGQGGIPGELFF. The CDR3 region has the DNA TGTGCCAGCGGACAGGGAGGGATCCCCGGGGAGCTGTTTTTT.

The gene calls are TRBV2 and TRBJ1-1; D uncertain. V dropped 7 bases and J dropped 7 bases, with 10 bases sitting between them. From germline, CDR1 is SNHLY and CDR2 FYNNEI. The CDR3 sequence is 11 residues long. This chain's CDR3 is CASNQLGEAFF. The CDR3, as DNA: TGTGCCAGCAACCAGCTGGGTGAAGCTTTCTTT.